This note documents a single T cell receptor (beta chain) sequence. What it recognizes is unknown. 60 Vbeta and 13 Jbeta primers were used in PCR. Only in-frame clones appear in the TCRdb table, and some are missing; sequencing was by immunoSEQ multiplex PCR. This sample has over 100,000 clones, with about three quarters found just once. The data were taken from a study of cytomegalovirus exposure and HLA in healthy donors. Findings and limits, study-wide: As a later analysis showed, a missense DCLRE1C variant was linked to trimming of TCR beta V- and J-genes.

V was pared by 2 bases and J by 2 bases, with 9 bases between. The CDR3 runs 14 residues. Germline values: CDR1 SEHNR, CDR2 FQNEAQ (reference sequence). The clonotype originates from a woman under 30 in good health and CMV-seropositive. The chain has TRBV7-9 and TRBJ1-2; no firm D call. The sequencing input was PBMCs. This CDR3 reads CASSLPGLNYGYTF. For the CDR3, the DNA is TGTGCCAGCAGCTTACCTGGACTGAACTATGGCTACACCTTC. The whole variable domain, filled in from reference TRBV7-9 and TRBJ1-2, reads DTGVSQNPRHKITKRGQNVTFRCDPISEHNRLYWYRQTLGQGPEFLTYFQNEAQLEKSRLLSDRFSAERPKGSFSTLEIQRTEQGDSAMYLCASSLPGLNYGYTFGSGTRLTVV.